A single sample is the source of the 29 T cell receptor beta chains below, sequenced in a study of T cell changes during pregnancy in multiple sclerosis. TCRdb's table, derived via immunoSEQ multiplex PCR, lists solely in-frame clones and lacks some. The repertoire consists of tens of thousands of clones, with approximately 92% occurring once and the leading ten covering roughly 0.7%. Specimen: CD4+ T cells from peripheral blood mononuclear cells, collected in the first trimester of pregnancy. The receptors here all came from a female donor with multiple sclerosis, enrolled in a pregnancy study.

This clone was seen a few times. V is TRBV6-1 and J is TRBJ2-7, with D hard to call. The germline gives CDR1 MNHNS, CDR2 SASEGT. The CDR3 contains 14 residues. Trimming shortened V by 6 bases and J by 0 bases, and 12 bases separated the two germline ends. CDR3 coding DNA: TGTGCCAGCAGGGCCCCGTCACCCTCCTACGAGCAGTACTTC. It yields the protein CASRAPSPSYEQYF.

This chain connects TRBV9 to TRBJ2-2, with 11 bases matching TRBD2. CDR1 is SGDLS and CDR2 is YYNGEE in the germline V gene. V was pared by 3 bases and J by 4 bases, with 8 bases of the junction left unmatched. The CDR3 has 17 amino acids. CDR3: CASSGTGTSGSTGELFF. CDR3 sequence (DNA): TGTGCCAGCAGCGGCACCGGGACTAGCGGTTCCACCGGGGAGCTGTTTTTT. Variable domain in full (rest from reference TRBV9 and TRBJ2-2): DSGVTQTPKHLITATGQRVTLRCSPRSGDLSVYWYQQSLDQGLQFLIQYYNGEERAKGNILERFSAQQFPDLHSELNLSSLELGDSALYFCASSGTGTSGSTGELFFGEGSRLTVL.

CDR3 in DNA: TGTGCCAGCAGTTACTTCCAGGGGGCCATCACCGGGGAGCTGTTTTTT. This gives the protein CASSYFQGAITGELFF. The rearrangement uses TRBV6-5 and TRBJ2-2; 8 nucleotides match TRBD1. Germline-derived CDR1 and CDR2 are MNHEY and SVGAGI. Germline trimming cut 1 base from V and 4 bases from J; bases unmatched to any gene: 5. The CDR3 extends over 16 amino acids.

CDR3 loop: CASSLEGQGTFNEQFF. The CDR3 bases are TGTGCCAGCAGCTTGGAGGGACAGGGGACCTTCAATGAGCAGTTCTTC. This chain connects TRBV5-6 to TRBJ2-1; 10 positions agree with TRBD1. The CDR3 runs 16 residues. Germline CDR1 and CDR2: SGHDT and YYEEEE. V trimming: 0 bases; J trimming: 6 bases; junction bases outside the gene matches: 6.

V gene TRBV29-1 combines with J gene TRBJ2-3; the match to TRBD2 covers 8 bases. This CDR3 spans 16 amino acids. The germline V gene encodes CDR1 SQVTM and CDR2 ANQGSEA. Losses at the gene ends were 4 bases for V and 3 bases for J; bases not matched to a gene: 12. CDR3 in amino acids: CSVVTAGGRVTDTQYF. The CDR3, as DNA: TGCAGCGTTGTAACTGCGGGAGGCCGGGTGACAGATACGCAGTATTTT.

The J gene is TRBJ1-3, the V gene TRBV4-2, with D perhaps matching TRBD1 (5 bases). CDR1 is LGHNA and CDR2 is YNFKEQ in the germline V gene. Trimming left V 3 bases short and J 2 bases short, with 17 bases between. The CDR3 runs to 17 residues. The DNA of the CDR3 is TGTGCCAGCAGCCAGTCCCCTTGGGGCGCGGCTGGAAACACCATATATTTT. Translating gives CASSQSPWGAAGNTIYF.

This chain uses TRBV27 with TRBJ1-4, with D perhaps matching TRBD1 (6 bases). CDR3 length: 15 residues. CDR1 MNHEY and CDR2 SMNVEV come from the germline V gene (reference sequence). Trimming took 5 bases from V and 2 from J, leaving 12 bases between them. The CDR3 sequence is CASSVTGNTNEKLFF. DNA for the CDR3: TGTGCCAGCAGTGTTACAGGGAATACTAATGAAAAACTGTTTTTT.

This clone was detected only once. V usage is TRBV19 and J usage is TRBJ2-7; possibly TRBD2 for D (6 bases). Per the germline V gene, CDR1 is LNHDA and CDR2 is SQIVND (reference sequence). Trimming pared 8 bases from V and 0 bases from J, leaving 8 bases between. The CDR3 is 12 amino acids. As DNA, the CDR3 is TGTGCCAGTCAGGGACTCTCCTACGAGCAGTACTTC. Protein: CASQGLSYEQYF. Variable domain in full (rest from reference TRBV19 and TRBJ2-7): DGGITQSPKYLFRKEGQNVTLSCEQNLNHDAMYWYRQDPGQGLRLIYYSQIVNDFQKGDIAEGYSVSREKKESFPLTVTSAQKNPTAFYLCASQGLSYEQYFGPGTRLTVT.

This sequence joins TRBV19 and TRBJ2-3; D unclear. The V gene lost 7 bases and the J gene lost 2 bases, with 13 bases spanning the gap. Germline loops: CDR1 LNHDA, CDR2 SQIVND (reference sequence). The CDR3 consists of 14 residues. In nucleotides, the CDR3 is TGTGCCAGTAATGATGGGCAACTCACAGATACGCAGTATTTT. The encoded protein is CASNDGQLTDTQYF. Variable domain in full (rest from reference TRBV19 and TRBJ2-3): DGGITQSPKYLFRKEGQNVTLSCEQNLNHDAMYWYRQDPGQGLRLIYYSQIVNDFQKGDIAEGYSVSREKKESFPLTVTSAQKNPTAFYLCASNDGQLTDTQYFGPGTRLTVL.

This chain uses TRBV7-2 with TRBJ1-1, with 9 bases matching TRBD1. Germline V gene sequence: CDR1 SGHTA, CDR2 FQGNSA. This CDR3 is 16 amino acids long. With 5 bases clipped from V and 5 bases from J, the junction kept 12 bases outside the gene matches. CDR3 nucleotides: TGTGCCAGCAGCCTCACGACAGGGGGGATTGGGACTGAAGCTTTCTTT. Protein product: CASSLTTGGIGTEAFF.

V and J are TRBV2 and TRBJ2-1; D unclear. Trimming took off 6 bases at V and 3 bases at J, with 12 bases between the two ends. Germline CDR1 is SNHLY and CDR2 is FYNNEI. CDR3 length: 14 residues. The CDR3 is CASRIPPGYNEQFF. The CDR3 nucleotides read TGTGCCAGCAGGATACCACCAGGCTACAATGAGCAGTTCTTC.

The rearrangement links TRBV5-4 to TRBJ2-5; TRBD2 is a possible D gene (6 bases). The CDR3 runs 14 residues. The V and J ends lost 9 bases and 0 bases respectively, with 15 bases between them. Germline lookup yields CDR1 SGHNT and CDR2 YYREEE (reference sequence). The CDR3 coding sequence is TGTGCCACCCTATCGGGAGCGAACCAAGAGACCCAGTACTTC. The encoded protein is CATLSGANQETQYF.

The J gene is TRBJ2-3, the V gene TRBV4-2; D is ambiguous. Between the trimmed V and J ends, which lost 1 base and 3 bases, there was a span of 8 bases. The CDR3 is 14 residues long. The germline V gene encodes CDR1 LGHNA and CDR2 YNFKEQ. This chain's CDR3 is CASSQATETDTQYF. The CDR3 nucleotides are TGTGCCAGCAGCCAAGCCACAGAGACAGATACGCAGTATTTT.

The rearrangement links TRBV27 to TRBJ2-7, with D hard to call. V lost 4 bases to trimming and J lost 2 bases, with 6 bases between them. CDR1 MNHEY and CDR2 SMNVEV come from the germline V gene (reference sequence). This CDR3 contains 12 residues. DNA for the CDR3: TGTGCCAGCAGTTCACAAACCTACGAGCAGTACTTC. This codes for CASSSQTYEQYF.

The chain is built from TRBV9 and TRBJ2-7; 8 nucleotides align to TRBD1. This CDR3 spans 14 amino acids. CDR1 is SGDLS and CDR2 is YYNGEE in the germline V gene. V lost 9 bases to trimming and J lost 0 bases; unmatched junction nucleotides: 8. CDR3 coding DNA: TGTGCCAACCCCCAGGGACAGGTCTCCTACGAGCAGTACTTC. Translation: CANPQGQVSYEQYF. The complete variable domain, with remaining parts taken from reference TRBV9 and TRBJ2-7, reads DSGVTQTPKHLITATGQRVTLRCSPRSGDLSVYWYQQSLDQGLQFLIQYYNGEERAKGNILERFSAQQFPDLHSELNLSSLELGDSALYFCANPQGQVSYEQYFGPGTRLTVT.

This chain connects TRBV7-2 to TRBJ2-7; no clear D. Deletions cut 1 base from V and 2 bases from J, with 9 bases between. Germline CDR1 is SGHTA and CDR2 is FQGNSA. The CDR3 is 14 amino acids. The CDR3 region is CASSLDGSPYEQYF. The DNA for the CDR3 is TGTGCCAGCAGCTTAGATGGTAGCCCCTACGAGCAGTACTTC.

V usage is TRBV29-1 and J usage is TRBJ1-1; D gene uncertain. The CDR3 sequence is 11 residues long. V was shortened by 7 bases and J by 4 bases, with 10 bases between the two germline ends. The germline V gene encodes CDR1 SQVTM and CDR2 ANQGSEA. The CDR3 region is CSAGSSTEAFF. CDR3 sequence (DNA): TGCAGCGCCGGGTCTTCCACTGAAGCTTTCTTT.

The genes are TRBV5-6 and TRBJ1-2; tentative D call: TRBD1 (5 bases). CDR1 and CDR2 from the germline V gene are SGHDT and YYEEEE. CDR3 length: 11 residues. Trimming pared 4 bases from V and 8 bases from J, leaving 9 bases between. CDR3 DNA: TGTGCCAGCAGCCGGGGGAACGGCTACACCTTC. This gives the protein CASSRGNGYTF.

The chain carries TRBV19 and TRBJ2-2; 12 nucleotides line up with TRBD1. CDR1 and CDR2 from the germline V gene are LNHDA and SQIVND (reference sequence). V was pared by 7 bases and J by 6 bases, with 9 bases of the junction left unmatched. The CDR3 contains 16 residues. The CDR3 DNA sequence: TGTGCCAGTAAAACTCGGGACAGGGGGCGTTCCGGGGAGCTGTTTTTT. This sequence encodes CASKTRDRGRSGELFF. The entire variable domain, with the rest obtained from reference TRBV19 and TRBJ2-2, is as follows: DGGITQSPKYLFRKEGQNVTLSCEQNLNHDAMYWYRQDPGQGLRLIYYSQIVNDFQKGDIAEGYSVSREKKESFPLTVTSAQKNPTAFYLCASKTRDRGRSGELFFGEGSRLTVL.

The chain recombines TRBV28 with TRBJ1-2; D is perhaps TRBD1 (5 bases). The CDR3 runs to 14 residues. CDR1 MDHEN and CDR2 SYDVKM come from the germline V gene. The V end was cut by 6 bases, the J end by 7 bases, with 18 bases between. CDR3 residues: CASRWGTGVGGYTF. In DNA, the CDR3 is TGTGCCAGCAGATGGGGCACAGGCGTTGGTGGCTACACCTTC.

V gene TRBV5-1 combines with J gene TRBJ2-1, with a possible D match to TRBD1 (5 bases). Trimming left V 0 bases short and J 0 bases short, with 7 bases between. Germline V lookup: CDR1 SGHRS, CDR2 YFSETQ. The CDR3 consists of 15 residues. CDR3 loop: CASSLVGVSYNEQFF. CDR3 sequence (DNA): TGCGCCAGCAGCTTGGTAGGGGTCTCCTACAATGAGCAGTTCTTC.

This clone was seen only once. This chain joins TRBV7-2 and TRBJ2-7, with 12 bases lining up with TRBD2. This CDR3 contains 16 residues. J lost 5 bases, V lost 5 bases, and 10 bases had no gene match. CDR1 SGHTA and CDR2 FQGNSA come from the germline V gene. In DNA form, the CDR3 reads TGTGCCAGCAGCCTAACGACTAGCGGGAGTTTCCACGAGCAGTACTTC. This codes for CASSLTTSGSFHEQYF.

This chain uses TRBV18 with TRBJ2-1; a weak D match, TRBD2 (5 bases). CDR1 and CDR2 from the germline V gene are KGHSH and LQKENI. This CDR3 is 15 amino acids long. Trimming took off 3 bases at V and 3 bases at J, with 12 bases between the two ends. The CDR3 DNA follows: TGTGCCAGCTCACCGTCTAGCTGGTACTACAATGAGCAGTTCTTC. Its translation is CASSPSSWYYNEQFF.

The rearrangement joins TRBV10-3 to TRBJ2-3, with 7 bases identical to TRBD2. Unmatched junction bases numbered 16, after V lost 10 bases and J lost 6 bases. The CDR3 spans 15 residues. Germline CDR1 reads ENHRY; CDR2 reads SYGVKD. This CDR3 is CATLALSSGSDTQYF. The CDR3 DNA reads as TGTGCCACTCTGGCCCTATCTAGCGGATCGGATACGCAGTATTTT.

This rearrangement joins TRBV10-3 to TRBJ2-3; TRBD2 agrees at 11 bases. Germline-derived CDR1 and CDR2 are ENHRY and SYGVKD. The CDR3 is made up of 15 amino acids. V was clipped by 5 bases and J by 5 bases; unmatched bases: 6. The DNA for the CDR3 is TGTGCCATCAGTACTAGCGGGAGTTTGCAAGATACGCAGTATTTT. This gives the protein CAISTSGSLQDTQYF.

This sequence joins TRBV27 and TRBJ2-3; 12 nucleotides agree with TRBD2. The V segment lost 2 bases and the J segment 5 bases; nucleotides outside the gene matches: 8. The CDR3 is made up of 17 amino acids. Germline CDR1 is MNHEY and CDR2 is SMNVEV (reference sequence). CDR3 coding DNA: TGTGCCAGCAGTTTACAACGACTAGCGGGAGTTGTAGATACGCAGTATTTT. Translated, it gives CASSLQRLAGVVDTQYF.

The rearrangement joins TRBV2 to TRBJ2-5; TRBD1 matches 9 bases. The CDR3 covers 13 residues. Germline CDR1 reads SNHLY; CDR2 reads FYNNEI. J was trimmed by 4 bases and V by 7 bases; bases with no gene match: 4. CDR3 DNA: TGTGCCAGCACCGGGACAGGGCCAGAGACCCAGTACTTC. It specifies CASTGTGPETQYF.

V and J are TRBV25-1 and TRBJ2-2; 9 nucleotides line up with TRBD1. The trim removed 6 bases at V and 7 bases at J, leaving 12 bases unmatched. Germline CDR1 and CDR2: MGHDK and SYGVNS. This CDR3 has 16 amino acids. Here the CDR3 reads CASSNRGRIGGGELFF. The CDR3 bases are TGTGCCAGCAGCAACAGGGGGCGCATAGGAGGCGGGGAGCTGTTTTTT.

This chain links TRBV18 with TRBJ2-1; no definite D call. V lost 2 bases to trimming and J lost 9 bases, with 5 bases between them. This CDR3 has 11 residues. The germline V gene encodes CDR1 KGHSH and CDR2 LQKENI. The CDR3 DNA is TGTGCCAGCTCACCAAAAGCTGAGCAGTTCTTC. This sequence encodes CASSPKAEQFF. Complete variable domain (other parts from reference TRBV18 and TRBJ2-1): NAGVMQNPRHLVRRRGQEARLRCSPMKGHSHVYWYRQLPEEGLKFMVYLQKENIIDESGMPKERFSAEFPKEGPSILRIQQVVRGDSAAYFCASSPKAEQFFGPGTRLTVL.